Presented here are 31 T cell receptor beta chains from one specimen sequenced in a study of blood T cell repertoires in COVID-19. Assay used: immunoSEQ multiplex PCR; TCRdb lists only in-frame clones, some missing. This table has almost 250,000 clones, around 86% appearing once. Sequenced: peripheral blood. These receptors were obtained from a woman of 80 years or more with COVID-19, enrolled during active disease.

V usage is TRBV2 and J usage is TRBJ1-2; 9 bases agree with TRBD1. Unmatched junction bases numbered 12, after V lost 9 bases and J lost 10 bases. From germline, CDR1 is SNHLY and CDR2 FYNNEI. This CDR3 has 13 residues. The CDR3 reads CARIKGQGKVYTF. As DNA, the CDR3 is TGTGCCAGGATTAAAGGACAGGGGAAAGTCTACACCTTC.

The chain has TRBV19 and TRBJ1-4, with a tentative D call TRBD1 (5 bases). The CDR3 length is 13 residues. V was shortened by 9 bases and J by 8 bases, with 16 bases between the two germline ends. Germline V lookup: CDR1 LNHDA, CDR2 SQIVND (reference sequence). The CDR3 loop reads CASSRGLREKLFF. The CDR3 DNA sequence: TGTGCCAGCTCTCGGGGACTCCGGGAAAAACTGTTTTTT. Full variable domain (remainder filled in from reference TRBV19 and TRBJ1-4): DGGITQSPKYLFRKEGQNVTLSCEQNLNHDAMYWYRQDPGQGLRLIYYSQIVNDFQKGDIAEGYSVSREKKESFPLTVTSAQKNPTAFYLCASSRGLREKLFFGSGTQLSVL.

The rearrangement links TRBV6-2 or TRBV6-3 to TRBJ2-4, with TRBD2 as a possible D gene (6 bases). The CDR3 sequence is 13 residues long. Germline V gene data show CDR1 as MNHEY and CDR2 as SVGEGT. The ends were cut back, 4 bases at V and 3 bases at J, with 7 bases in the middle. This CDR3 reads CASSFGGKNIQYF. The CDR3 coding sequence is TGTGCCAGCAGTTTCGGGGGCAAAAACATTCAGTACTTC.

This chain joins TRBV21-1 and TRBJ2-1; TRBD2 is the table's D call, not checked against the DNA. TRBV21-1 is a pseudogene locus. This CDR3 region has 13 residues. CDR3 sequence: CASSKEAGNEQFF. CDR3 coding DNA: TGTGCCAGCAGCAAAGAAGCGGGGAATGAGCAGTTCTTC.

This rearrangement joins TRBV7-8 to TRBJ1-5; D remains ambiguous. V was clipped by 5 bases and J by 6 bases, with 11 bases between them. This CDR3 has 13 amino acids. CDR1 and CDR2 (germline): SGHVS, FQNEAQ. DNA of the CDR3: TGTGCCAGCAGCCACCCCAAGAGTCAGCCCCAGCATTTT. Protein product: CASSHPKSQPQHF.

V is TRBV27 and J is TRBJ1-6; possible D gene TRBD1, 5 bases. The germline CDR1 and CDR2 sequences are MNHEY and SMNVEV (reference sequence). This CDR3 region has 15 residues. V shed 3 bases and J shed 7 bases, with 13 bases lying between them. Here the CDR3 reads CASSLLVAGNSPLHF. In nucleotides, the CDR3 is TGTGCCAGCAGTTTGTTGGTGGCAGGGAATTCACCCCTCCACTTT.

As to this clone: Other DNA sequences within the sample encode an identical CDR3. In DNA, the CDR3 is TGTGCCAGCAGTTTACTGACCGGGGAGCTGTTTTTT. It specifies CASSLLTGELFF. The chain uses TRBV28 and TRBJ2-2; D is uncertain. The V end lost 2 bases, the J end lost 5 bases, and 3 bases lay between the germline ends. The germline CDR1 and CDR2 sequences are MDHEN and SYDVKM. The CDR3 spans 12 residues. Drawing the rest from reference TRBV28 and TRBJ2-2, the complete variable domain is DVKVTQSSRYLVKRTGEKVFLECVQDMDHENMFWYRQDPGLGLRLIYFSYDVKMKEKGDIPEGYSVSREKKERFSLILESASTNQTSMYLCASSLLTGELFFGEGSRLTVL.

This clone was observed a handful of times. This chain uses TRBV3-1 (or the pseudogene TRBV3-2) with TRBJ2-7; 10 bases agree with TRBD1. Germline V lookup: CDR1 LGHDT, CDR2 YNNKEL (reference sequence). This CDR3 has 13 amino acids. V was pared by 5 bases and J by 4 bases, with 2 bases of the junction left unmatched. The CDR3 nucleotides are TGTGCCAGCAGCAGGGGACAGGGGTACGAGCAGTACGTC. This gives the protein CASSRGQGYEQYV.

This clone was observed a single time. The chain uses TRBV6-5 and TRBJ1-6, with 10 bases that match TRBD1. V was clipped by 5 bases and J by 10 bases; unmatched bases: 8. There are 15 residues in the CDR3. The V gene's germline CDR1 is MNHEY and CDR2 SVGAGI. CDR3 amino acids: CASSPRGTGESPLHF. The CDR3 region has the DNA TGTGCCAGCAGTCCAAGGGGGACAGGGGAATCACCCCTCCACTTT.

The chain recombines TRBV6-2 or TRBV6-3 with TRBJ2-2; D remains ambiguous. Trimming cost V 2 bases and J 1 base, with 5 bases left between them. Per the germline V gene, CDR1 is MNHEY and CDR2 is SVGEGT. This CDR3 region has 14 residues. The CDR3 sequence: CASSYLRNTGELFF. The CDR3 bases are TGTGCCAGCAGTTACCTTCGGAACACCGGGGAGCTGTTTTTT.

V usage is TRBV15 and J usage is TRBJ2-1; TRBD1 aligns across 9 bases. Germline CDR1 reads LNHNV; CDR2 reads YYDKDF (reference sequence). CDR3 length: 16 amino acids. V shed 8 bases and J 1 base; nucleotides not matched to a gene: 9. CDR3 nucleotides: TGTGCCACCGTTACGGAAGGGACAGGGTCCTACAATGAGCAGTTCTTC. Amino acids: CATVTEGTGSYNEQFF.

The genes are TRBV7-8 and TRBJ1-4, with 9 bases aligning to TRBD1. The germline V gene has CDR1 SGHVS and CDR2 FQNEAQ. The V gene end was trimmed by 4 bases and the J gene end by 7 bases; junction bases not matched to a gene: 7. This CDR3 has 15 residues. The CDR3 nucleotides are TGTGCCAGCAGCTCTCACAGGGGGCAGGGTGAAAAACTGTTTTTT. Its protein product is CASSSHRGQGEKLFF.

This clone was seen a single time. This rearrangement joins TRBV2 to TRBJ2-5; 8 positions agree with TRBD1. V was clipped by 4 bases and J by 5 bases; unmatched bases: 6. Germline-derived CDR1 and CDR2 are SNHLY and FYNNEI. The CDR3 contains 14 residues. This chain's CDR3 is CASSGGGQVETQYF. CDR3 coding DNA: TGTGCCAGCAGTGGTGGGGGACAGGTGGAGACCCAGTACTTC. The full variable domain, completed using reference TRBV2 and TRBJ2-5, is EPEVTQTPSHQVTQMGQEVILRCVPISNHLYFYWYRQILGQKVEFLVSFYNNEISEKSEIFDDQFSVERPDGSNFTLKIRSTKLEDSAMYFCASSGGGQVETQYFGPGTRLLVL.

The chain carries TRBV11-2 and TRBJ1-5; 7 bases map to TRBD1. With 5 bases clipped from V and 7 bases from J, the junction kept 5 bases outside the gene matches. The CDR3 loop spans 13 amino acids. Germline V gives CDR1 SGHAT, CDR2 FQNNGV. The CDR3 nucleotides read TGTGCCAGCAGCAAGCAGGGGGTCCAGCCCCAGCATTTT. This gives the protein CASSKQGVQPQHF.

This clone has just one count. The chain uses TRBV12-3 or TRBV12-4 and TRBJ1-5; no clear D. This CDR3 has 13 residues. V dropped 3 bases and J dropped 4 bases, with 7 bases sitting between them. The CDR3 protein is CASSFESNQPQHF. In DNA form, the CDR3 reads TGTGCCAGCAGTTTCGAGTCGAATCAGCCCCAGCATTTT.

J is TRBJ2-5 and V is TRBV5-4, with 9 bases that match TRBD2. The CDR3 loop spans 13 amino acids. Germline V gene sequence: CDR1 SGHNT, CDR2 YYREEE (reference sequence). The junction had 3 bases not matched to a gene; V was cut back by 4 bases and J by 5 bases. CDR3 nucleotide sequence: TGTGCCAGCAGCACCGGGACTAGCGAGACCCAGTACTTC. Its translation: CASSTGTSETQYF.

This clone was recorded once. The genes are TRBV28 and TRBJ1-5; 8 bases align to TRBD1. Germline V gives CDR1 MDHEN, CDR2 SYDVKM. V dropped 4 bases and J dropped 4; count of bases not matched to a gene: 9. The length of the CDR3 is 16 residues. The CDR3 DNA reads TGTGCCAGCAGTTCCGGGACAGGAAACCGAAATCAGCCCCAGCATTTT. Protein: CASSSGTGNRNQPQHF.

This clone occurred a few times. The chain employs TRBV18 and TRBJ1-6; D is perhaps TRBD1 (5 bases). Germline V CDR1 and CDR2: KGHSH, LQKENI. The V gene lost 2 bases and the J gene lost 9 bases, with 11 bases spanning the gap. CDR3 size: 14 residues. CDR3 protein: CASSPEVGGSPLHF. Here the CDR3 DNA reads TGTGCCAGCTCACCAGAAGTCGGGGGTTCACCCCTCCACTTT.

V is TRBV9 and J is TRBJ2-2, with 7 bases lining up with TRBD1. The CDR3 totals 15 residues. J lost 4 bases, V lost 0 bases, and 3 bases had no gene match. The germline CDR1 and CDR2 sequences are SGDLS and YYNGEE. CDR3 coding DNA: TGTGCCAGCAGCGTAGCTGGGACAGTCACCGGGGAGCTGTTTTTT. It codes for CASSVAGTVTGELFF.

The CDR3 DNA sequence: TGTGCCAGCAGACACGCAACAGGGGGGGAAACACTTCCGCCCCAGCATTTT. Its translation is CASRHATGGETLPPQHF. The chain has TRBV28 and TRBJ1-5, with TRBD1 matching over 8 bases. The CDR3 is 17 amino acids. Per the germline V gene, CDR1 is MDHEN and CDR2 is SYDVKM. V lost 6 bases, J lost 9 bases, and 19 bases stayed unmatched.

The chain links TRBV6-1 to TRBJ2-3, with a weak D call TRBD2 (5 bases). The CDR3 totals 16 residues. CDR1 is MNHNS, CDR2 SASEGT, per germline. V was shortened by 2 bases and J by 1 base, with 13 bases between the two germline ends. This chain's CDR3 is CASSERTPGGTDTQYF. As DNA, the CDR3 is TGTGCCAGCAGTGAACGGACTCCCGGCGGCACAGATACGCAGTATTTT.

This CDR3 reads CASSFWTGGNSPLHF. CDR3 bases: TGTGCCAGCAGTTTCTGGACAGGGGGGAATTCACCCCTCCACTTT. This chain joins TRBV6-2 or TRBV6-3 and TRBJ1-6; TRBD1 agrees at 10 bases. The CDR3 has 15 residues. Germline V gene data show CDR1 as MNHEY and CDR2 as SVGEGT. J was trimmed by 7 bases and V by 4 bases; bases with no gene match: 4.

This chain's CDR3 is CASSEAGGRGHYEQYV. The CDR3 DNA follows: TGTGCCAGCAGTGAAGCAGGCGGGAGGGGACACTACGAGCAGTACGTC. This chain links TRBV6-1 with TRBJ2-7; 9 bases map to TRBD2. J gave up 3 bases and V 0 bases, and 6 bases lay outside the gene matches. Germline loops: CDR1 MNHNS, CDR2 SASEGT. CDR3 length: 16 residues.

Details on this clone: Other DNA variants within this sample encode the same CDR3. V usage is TRBV2 and J usage is TRBJ1-2; 9 nucleotides line up with TRBD1. J lost 8 bases, V lost 4 bases, and 5 bases had no gene match. The CDR3 has 13 residues. CDR1 and CDR2 from the germline V gene are SNHLY and FYNNEI. CDR3 coding DNA: TGTGCCAGCAGTGGACAGGGGGTCGAAGGCTACACCTTC. It codes for CASSGQGVEGYTF. Based on the CDR3 plus reference TRBV2 and TRBJ1-2, the full variable domain is EPEVTQTPSHQVTQMGQEVILRCVPISNHLYFYWYRQILGQKVEFLVSFYNNEISEKSEIFDDQFSVERPDGSNFTLKIRSTKLEDSAMYFCASSGQGVEGYTFGSGTRLTVV.

V is TRBV30 and J is TRBJ1-1; TRBD1 matches at 7 bases. CDR1 is GTSNPN and CDR2 is SVGIG in the germline V gene (reference sequence). With V trimmed by 1 base and J by 4 bases, 6 bases remained unmatched. The CDR3 spans 14 residues. The CDR3 here is CAWSGTGGITEAFF. CDR3 DNA: TGTGCCTGGAGTGGGACAGGTGGGATCACTGAAGCTTTCTTT.

The chain joins TRBV6-1 to TRBJ2-5; 9 bases are shared with TRBD2. The V and J ends lost 4 bases and 1 base, in that order; junction bases with no gene match: 7. The germline CDR1 and CDR2 sequences are MNHNS and SASEGT. CDR3 length: 16 amino acids. The CDR3 DNA follows: TGTGCCAGCAGTGCGTTAGCGGGGGCCCTCCAAGAGACCCAGTACTTC. It specifies CASSALAGALQETQYF.

The V and J genes are TRBV5-4 and TRBJ1-6; D is ambiguous. The V gene's germline CDR1 is SGHNT and CDR2 YYREEE (reference sequence). The germline V and J ends were trimmed by 0 bases and 0 bases, with 7 bases remaining between them. The CDR3 sequence is 16 residues long. CDR3 sequence (DNA): TGTGCCAGCAGCTTGGCAGGCCTCTCCTATAATTCACCCCTCCACTTT. It codes for CASSLAGLSYNSPLHF.

CDR3 nucleotide sequence: TGTGCCAGCACCCGACAACAGAACACTGAAGCTTTCTTT. The encoded protein is CASTRQQNTEAFF. The chain recombines TRBV2 with TRBJ1-1; D is undetermined. The CDR3 has 13 residues. Trimming took 7 bases from V and 1 from J, leaving 10 bases between them. Germline lookup yields CDR1 SNHLY and CDR2 FYNNEI.

About this clone: Other nucleotide sequences in the sample specify the same CDR3. The rearrangement links TRBV18 to TRBJ1-4; 8 bases line up with TRBD1. This CDR3 region has 15 residues. V lost 2 bases to trimming and J lost 5 bases; unmatched junction nucleotides: 4. Germline lookup yields CDR1 KGHSH and CDR2 LQKENI. For the CDR3, the DNA is TGTGCCAGCTCACCAGGGACAGGCACCAATGAAAAACTGTTTTTT. The encoded protein is CASSPGTGTNEKLFF.

The chain joins TRBV7-2 to TRBJ1-2, with 7 bases fitting TRBD1. Germline values: CDR1 SGHTA, CDR2 FQGNSA. Losses at the gene ends were 1 base for V and 8 bases for J; bases not matched to a gene: 13. The CDR3 has 16 residues. CDR3 region: CASSLGMGQTVKGYTF. The DNA for the CDR3 is TGTGCCAGCAGCTTAGGGATGGGACAGACTGTGAAAGGCTACACCTTC.

The chain recombines TRBV5-1 with TRBJ1-1; 8 bases are shared with TRBD1. Germline CDR1 reads SGHRS; CDR2 reads YFSETQ. The CDR3 runs 19 residues. With 2 bases clipped from V and 1 base from J, the junction kept 16 bases outside the gene matches. The CDR3 bases are TGCGCCAGCAGCTTAGGGGGGACGACAGGGGATAGAGGGAACACTGAAGCTTTCTTT. It translates to CASSLGGTTGDRGNTEAFF.